This TCR beta chain was found in a study of shared T cell receptors in the human thymus (dated by TCRdb to about 2021). In terms of the full investigation: The study examined how self-reactive, shared T-cell receptor alpha chains are generated in the human thymus.

V is cut by 1 base and J by 2 bases, and the space between the germline ends is 15 bases. The CDR3, from cysteine to phenylalanine, totals 16 residues. CDR3 DNA only is kept here, 48 bases in frame from base 1. Sequences SGHRS (CDR1) and YFSETQ (CDR2) are obtained from the germline V gene. Comment on this clone: The antigen this receptor binds is unknown. No quality values exist for individual bases; no much larger clone is one base distant.

The library was obtained by the immunoSEQ multiplex PCR assay. TCRdb obtained this table from immuneACCESS and retained in-frame rearrangements with V and J assigned. These tables miss some clones; where compared with another copy, unresolved V genes account for less than half of the shortfall, and the remainder is unexplained. The sample data list some 660,000 clones, and about 90% of these were observed just once. The ten biggest clones cover over 0.008% of the sample. These data also featured in a second study, about human thymus T cells. The second paper further reports: The donors were immunologically healthy infants in Finland who had open corrective cardiac surgery for congenital heart defects. The thymus tissue came from surgical resects taken out during corrective cardiac surgery. Biased V and J gene segment usage appeared to be present in both thymic and peripheral blood repertoires. According to the related research, thymic TCR repertoires were highly overlapping among unrelated individuals. The study characterized TCR alpha and beta repertoires from seven to nine infant thymus samples and four related peripheral blood samples. Donor ages ranged from about 6 to 250 days, and the cohort comprised about six male and a couple of female infants. Thymocytes were freed from the tissue by mechanical means and kept at -70 degrees C as pellets of roughly 8.5-31 million cells. Genomic DNA was extracted from frozen cell pellets with a QIAsymphony instrument. Using the immunoSEQ multiplex PCR assay, the TCRB and TCRAD loci were amplified from a standardized quantity of quality-controlled genomic DNA. The V(D)J region was spanned by amplicons of a length sufficient to cover the CDR3 and to identify V and J genes. The amplicons were sequenced on an Illumina platform via the commercial immunoSEQ service. Primer bias and sequencing errors were corrected as previously described, and TCRAD and TCRB definitions were based on the IMGT database. The repertoires were analysed using immunoSEQ Analyzer 3.0 and VDJTools for basic statistics, V/J segment usage, diversity estimates, rarefaction and pairwise overlap. Chao1, ChaoE, Efron-Thisted, Shannon and inverse Simpson indices were used to estimate diversity, which was also estimated on datasets down-sampled to the smallest sample. Repertoire overlap was determined by strict matching of CDR3 nucleotide sequence, V gene and J gene, and Jaccard-based multidimensional scaling clustering was applied. On average, thymus samples yielded 750,000 to 1,000,000 unique TCRB clonotypes, whereas blood samples yielded approximately 84,000.

Source material: thymocytes. Rearrangement joined TRBV5-1 to TRBJ2-5; TRBD2 is possibly the D segment (6 matching bases). This TCR was recovered from a boy in the first two years of life with a congenital heart defect. Donor details come from another sample of the same person, matched by shared clones. The CDR3 loop reads CASSLLAREDQETQYF. The nucleotides read TGCGCCAGCAGCTTGTTGGCAAGGGAGGATCAAGAGACCCAGTACTTC. The full variable domain, with segments outside the CDR3 supplied by the reference TRBV5-1 and TRBJ2-5 proteins, appears as KAGVTQTPRYLIKTRGQQVTLSCSPISGHRSVSWYQQTPGQGLQFLFEYFSETQRNKGNFPGRFSGRQFSNSRSEMNVSTLELGDSALYLCASSLLAREDQETQYFGPGTRLLVL.